The 29 T cell receptor beta chains below were found in one sample sequenced in a study of siplizumab effects on memory and regulatory T cells. Using immunoSEQ multiplex PCR, the repertoire was profiled, and TCRdb retains in-frame clones only, with some absent. The sample yields over 80,000 clones, roughly 90% seen once. Material for sequencing was Tregs sorted from blood. The source is a human donor in good health.

The V and J genes are TRBV7-6 and TRBJ2-1, with 15 bases aligning to TRBD2. This CDR3 spans 17 amino acids. The V and J ends lost 4 bases and 9 bases, in that order; junction bases with no gene match: 10. CDR1 is SGHVS, CDR2 FNYEAQ, per germline. CDR3 region: CASSSFGLAGGPGEQFF. The CDR3 DNA sequence: TGTGCCAGCAGCTCCTTTGGACTAGCGGGGGGGCCGGGTGAGCAGTTCTTC.

The chain employs TRBV21-1 and TRBJ1-4; the table assigns TRBD1, which was not confirmed against the DNA. TRBV21-1 represents a pseudogene. The CDR3 spans 17 residues. CDR3 sequence: CASSSPTPGQGGEKLFF. As DNA, the CDR3 is TGTGCCAGCAGCTCCCCAACTCCGGGACAGGGTGGAGAAAAACTGTTTTTT.

This chain joins TRBV28 and TRBJ1-4; the match to TRBD1 covers 8 bases. The CDR3 spans 16 residues. V trimming: 5 bases; J trimming: 0 bases; junction bases outside the gene matches: 5. CDR1 and CDR2 (germline): MDHEN, SYDVKM. The CDR3 loop reads CASSHGQGTTNEKLFF. CDR3 in DNA: TGTGCCAGCAGTCACGGACAGGGCACAACTAATGAAAAACTGTTTTTT.

This chain joins TRBV29-1 and TRBJ1-2; TRBD1 might be the D (6 bases). CDR1 and CDR2 from the germline V gene are SQVTM and ANQGSEA. V lost 7 bases and J 7 bases, leaving 13 bases between the germline ends. The CDR3 has 11 amino acids. CDR3 protein: CSASGGFGYTF. DNA for the CDR3: TGCAGCGCATCGGGGGGCTTTGGCTACACCTTC.

CDR3 residues: CASSQDVLGGIYNEQFF. The CDR3 coding sequence is TGCGCCAGCAGCCAAGACGTGCTCGGGGGGATTTACAATGAGCAGTTCTTC. The rearrangement joins TRBV4-3 to TRBJ2-1, with 7 bases aligning to TRBD2. Germline-derived CDR1 and CDR2 are LGHNA and YSLEER. J was trimmed by 4 bases and V by 0 bases; bases with no gene match: 9. The CDR3 totals 17 residues.

The V and J genes are TRBV11-1 and TRBJ1-1; TRBD1 might be the D (5 bases). Germline assignment: CDR1 SGHAT and CDR2 FQDESV (reference sequence). Trimming took off 1 base at V and 4 bases at J, with 16 bases between the two ends. This CDR3 has 16 residues. In DNA form, the CDR3 reads TGTGCCAGCAGCTTAGGATCAGGGATAAGGGGCACTGAAGCTTTCTTT. It encodes CASSLGSGIRGTEAFF.

This clone has only a few counts. The chain has TRBV4-3 and TRBJ2-3, with TRBD1 matching 10 bases. CDR3 size: 16 residues. Germline V gene data show CDR1 as LGHNA and CDR2 as YSLEER. V lost 3 bases, J lost 0 bases, and 3 bases stayed unmatched. CDR3 sequence (DNA): TGCGCCAGCAGCCAGCAGGGACAGGGGAGCACAGATACGCAGTATTTT. Translating it yields CASSQQGQGSTDTQYF.

V usage is TRBV7-8 and J usage is TRBJ2-7; D is ambiguous. Germline CDR1 is SGHVS and CDR2 is FQNEAQ. This CDR3 has 14 amino acids. V was cut by 3 bases and J by 3 bases, with 12 bases left in between. The DNA for the CDR3 is TGTGCCAGCAGCTTTTCCCAGGTGGGCTACGAGCAGTACTTC. Translation gives CASSFSQVGYEQYF.

The chain recombines TRBV10-3 with TRBJ2-5, with TRBD2 matching over 8 bases. This CDR3 is 15 amino acids long. With 4 bases clipped from V and 1 base from J, the junction kept 5 bases outside the gene matches. Looked up from germline, CDR1 is ENHRY and CDR2 is SYGVKD. The CDR3 here is CAISAASGLQETQYF. The CDR3 nucleotides read TGTGCCATCAGTGCGGCTAGCGGGCTCCAAGAGACCCAGTACTTC.

The J gene is TRBJ1-4, the V gene TRBV28; D not resolved. CDR3 size: 12 residues. The ends were cut back, 3 bases at V and 8 bases at J, with 7 bases in the middle. Germline CDR1 reads MDHEN; CDR2 reads SYDVKM. CDR3 nucleotides: TGTGCCAGCAGTTTTATCCGGGAAAAACTGTTTTTT. This gives the protein CASSFIREKLFF. Full variable domain (missing parts from reference TRBV28 and TRBJ1-4): DVKVTQSSRYLVKRTGEKVFLECVQDMDHENMFWYRQDPGLGLRLIYFSYDVKMKEKGDIPEGYSVSREKKERFSLILESASTNQTSMYLCASSFIREKLFFGSGTQLSVL.

The CDR3 DNA reads as TGTGCCAGCAGCTTAGCTGTCGCAACACCCCTCCACTTT. Translation gives CASSLAVATPLHF. The chain is built from TRBV7-2 and TRBJ1-6; no clear D. The CDR3 spans 13 residues. From germline, CDR1 is SGHTA and CDR2 FQGNSA. Trimming removed 0 bases from V and 11 bases from J, with 8 bases in between.

The chain is built from TRBV5-4 and TRBJ2-2, with D possibly being TRBD1 (5 bases). This CDR3 comprises 16 residues. Germline V CDR1 and CDR2: SGHNT, YYREEE (reference sequence). V dropped 7 bases and J dropped 1 base, with 17 bases sitting between them. The CDR3 region is CASGRNLGVNTGELFF. The DNA of the CDR3 is TGTGCCAGCGGCCGTAATTTAGGGGTGAACACCGGGGAGCTGTTTTTT.

This chain links TRBV7-9 with TRBJ1-1; possible D gene TRBD1, 6 bases. Germline V gene lookup returns CDR1 SEHNR and CDR2 FQNEAQ (reference sequence). V was trimmed by 3 bases and J by 6 bases, leaving 17 bases between them. The CDR3 totals 15 residues. CDR3 residues: CASSLSGATKSEAFF. DNA of the CDR3: TGTGCCAGCAGCTTGTCGGGGGCCACGAAGTCTGAAGCTTTCTTT.

This clone was detected only once. CDR3 in amino acids: CASGLQQGPSNQPQHF. The CDR3 DNA reads TGTGCTAGTGGCCTCCAGCAGGGACCTAGCAATCAGCCCCAGCATTTT. V gene TRBV12-5 combines with J gene TRBJ1-5; maybe TRBD1 (5 bases). With 6 bases removed from V and 0 bases from J, the gap between germline ends came to 15 bases. The CDR3 runs 16 residues. In germline, CDR1 is LGHNT, CDR2 FRNRAP.

As concerns this clone: The identical CDR3 is also encoded by other nucleotide sequences in the sample. This chain joins TRBV6-5 and TRBJ1-4; D not resolved. The CDR3 contains 13 residues. V was clipped by 2 bases and J by 10 bases, with 11 bases between them. Germline values: CDR1 MNHEY, CDR2 SVGAGI. CDR3 DNA: TGTGCCAGCAGTTACGCGGGATCGGGAAAACTGTTTTTT. This sequence encodes CASSYAGSGKLFF.

The chain uses TRBV11-2 and TRBJ2-1, with 8 bases matching TRBD1. Per germline, CDR1 SGHAT and CDR2 FQNNGV. Losses at the gene ends were 10 bases for V and 6 bases for J; bases not matched to a gene: 8. This CDR3 comprises 13 residues. The CDR3 reads CATVYTGGNEQFF. CDR3 nucleotides: TGTGCCACCGTCTATACAGGGGGCAATGAGCAGTTCTTC.

The gene calls are TRBV7-6 and TRBJ2-7; 11 bases are a match to TRBD2. This CDR3 is 18 amino acids long. Germline V CDR1 and CDR2: SGHVS, FNYEAQ. V was clipped by 1 base and J by 4 bases; unmatched bases: 12. The CDR3 sequence: CASSLGATSGAKTYEQYF. For the CDR3, the DNA is TGTGCCAGCAGCTTAGGCGCGACTAGCGGGGCCAAAACGTACGAGCAGTACTTC.

This clone appeared once. V gene TRBV7-5 combines with J gene TRBJ1-1. TRBV7-5 is designated a pseudogene. The CDR3 loop spans 15 amino acids. The DNA for the CDR3 is TGTGTCAGAAGCTTAGGTTCCCGATTGAACACTGAAGCTTTCTTT. Residues: CVRSLGSRLNTEAFF.

The genes are TRBV10-1 and TRBJ1-6; the D is unclear. V was trimmed by 2 bases and J by 8 bases, leaving 7 bases between them. The length of the CDR3 is 13 residues. Germline CDR1 WNHNN, CDR2 SYGVQD (reference sequence). DNA for the CDR3: TGCGCCAGCAGTGAGGACACCTATTCACCCCTCCACTTT. It yields the protein CASSEDTYSPLHF.

This clone was detected a few times. The rearrangement links TRBV11-1 to TRBJ2-7; the D gene is possibly TRBD2 (5 bases). The CDR3 is 18 amino acids. CDR1 SGHAT and CDR2 FQDESV come from the germline V gene (reference sequence). Trimming pared 5 bases from V and 0 bases from J, leaving 23 bases between. The CDR3 DNA reads TGTGCCAGCAGCCGTTTGAAGACCGGGGTCACCGTCTCCTACGAGCAGTACTTC. Translating it yields CASSRLKTGVTVSYEQYF.

V usage is TRBV9 and J usage is TRBJ1-4, with D tentatively TRBD1 (5 bases). The CDR3 contains 14 residues. V shed 2 bases and J shed 1 base, with 6 bases lying between them. CDR1 and CDR2 from the germline V gene are SGDLS and YYNGEE. DNA for the CDR3: TGTGCCAGCAGCGTTGGGGGAACTAATGAAAAACTGTTTTTT. Protein sequence: CASSVGGTNEKLFF.

This clone was recorded once. This chain connects TRBV6-6 to TRBJ2-1; 9 nucleotides align to TRBD1. The CDR3 has 14 residues. V was pared by 6 bases and J by 3 bases, with 3 bases of the junction left unmatched. Germline V lookup: CDR1 MNHNY, CDR2 SVGAGI (reference sequence). The CDR3 here is CASRDRGYYNEQFF. The CDR3 nucleotides read TGTGCCAGCAGGGACAGGGGATACTACAATGAGCAGTTCTTC.

V usage is TRBV6-4 and J usage is TRBJ2-3; 8 bases agree with TRBD2. The CDR3 consists of 16 residues. Germline values: CDR1 MRHNA, CDR2 SNTAGT. V shed 6 bases and J 0 bases; nucleotides not matched to a gene: 8. CDR3 sequence: CASSPIAGISTDTQYF. In DNA form, the CDR3 reads TGTGCCAGCAGCCCCATAGCGGGAATCAGCACAGATACGCAGTATTTT.

The CDR3 spells CASSGSNQPQHF. DNA of the CDR3: TGTGCCAGCAGCGGTAGCAATCAGCCCCAGCATTTT. The chain uses TRBV6-5 and TRBJ1-5; D remains unclear. Per germline, CDR1 MNHEY and CDR2 SVGAGI. Trimming shortened V by 6 bases and J by 0 bases, and 3 bases separated the two germline ends. The CDR3 covers 12 residues.

The rearrangement joins TRBV11-3 to TRBJ2-3, with 10 bases identical to TRBD2. The trim removed 3 bases at V and 4 bases at J, leaving 7 bases unmatched. The CDR3 totals 16 residues. The germline V gene has CDR1 SGHNT and CDR2 YENEEA. CDR3: CASSLEAGGPADTQYF. For the CDR3, the DNA is TGTGCCAGCAGCTTGGAAGCGGGGGGGCCCGCAGATACGCAGTATTTT.

This sequence joins TRBV6-5 and TRBJ1-6, with 7 bases that match TRBD1. Germline V lookup: CDR1 MNHEY, CDR2 SVGAGI. V was clipped by 6 bases and J by 10 bases; unmatched bases: 9. The CDR3 loop spans 14 amino acids. The CDR3: CASRTRGYGSPLHF. DNA of the CDR3: TGTGCCAGCAGGACCAGGGGGTATGGCTCACCCCTCCACTTT.

The CDR3 DNA reads TGTGCCAGCAGCTTTACAGGGATTGGGGGCGTTTACAATGAGCAGTTCTTC. This encodes CASSFTGIGGVYNEQFF. The genes are TRBV5-5 and TRBJ2-1; possible D gene TRBD1, 6 bases. Trimming took off 2 bases at V and 4 bases at J, with 19 bases between the two ends. The CDR3 runs to 17 residues. Germline CDR1 SGHKS, CDR2 YYEKEE (reference sequence).

On this clone: The CDR3 does not close with the conserved phenylalanine or tryptophan, likely indicating a read error. Because the CDR3's place on the DNA is in doubt, the DNA is left out and the CDR3 is given as listed by TCRdb. V gene TRBV14 combines with J gene TRBJ2-7. The CDR3 has 11 amino acids, counting both end residues. Germline V CDR1 and CDR2: SGHDN, FVKESK. This CDR3 reads CASSQEGCSLL.

The genes are TRBV2 and TRBJ1-1; D unresolved. CDR1 SNHLY and CDR2 FYNNEI come from the germline V gene. V lost 6 bases and J lost 3, with 5 bases in between. The CDR3 sequence is 11 residues long. CDR3 sequence (DNA): TGTGCCAGCAGGGAGCACACTGAAGCTTTCTTT. Translating it yields CASREHTEAFF.